Listed below are T cell receptor beta chains from one sample, sequenced in a study of T cell repertoires in cytomegalovirus infection. One entry per CDR3 protein, called by TCRdb with MiXCR from the reads. This table has about 920,000 distinct CDR3 sequences, about a third appearing once. Antigens for these TCRs are unknown. The material was cultured CD8+ T cells from PBMCs, obtained from culture after CMV antigen stimulation. These receptors originate from a human donor in good health (CMV status not recorded). Some clones in this sample may be carry-over from other donors' samples. Each CDR3 is given with its conserved first and last residue. The order of the fields is J gene, clone size, D gene, V gene, CDR3 length, CDR3 DNA, CDR3 protein. The D gene is left open where the match is weak. Size tells how often a clone was seen (once, few, many) or the class of an expanded clone, and some rows leave it out.

TRBJ2-7 | . | TRBD2 | TRBV7-9 | 16 | TGTGCCAACAGCTCTGGTAGCGGGACAAACGCCTACGAGCAGTACTTC | CANSSGSGTNAYEQYF
TRBJ1-5 | . | TRBD1 | TRBV20-1 | 13 | TGCAGTGCTTACACAGGGGACAATCAGCCCCAGCATTTT | CSAYTGDNQPQHF
TRBJ1-1 | . | . | TRBV9 | 15 | TGTGCCAGCAGCGTACTTGAACGGGGGGGTCGGCAAGCTTTCTTT | CASSVLERGGRQAFF
TRBJ2-1 | few | . | TRBV11-3 | 14 | TGTGCCAGCAAGGACGGGGCGCCAAATGATGAGCAGTTCTTC | CASKDGAPNDEQFF
TRBJ1-5 | few | TRBD1 | TRBV6-5 | 15 | TGTGCCAGCAGTCCCATCTACAGGGGGGATCAGCCCCAGCATTTT | CASSPIYRGDQPQHF
TRBJ1-2 | few | . | TRBV12-3/TRBV12-4 | 13 | TGTGCCAGCAGCCAAGGGGTTGGCTATGGCTACACCTTC | CASSQGVGYGYTF
TRBJ1-2 | . | . | TRBV2 | 12 | TGTGCCAGCAGCCTATTTTTGGATGGCTACACCTTC | CASSLFLDGYTF
TRBJ2-1 | many | . | TRBV7-6 | 14 | TGTGCCAGCAGCTTAGGGTGGGTGGGGAATGAGCAGTTCTTC | CASSLGWVGNEQFF
TRBJ2-5 | many | TRBD2 | TRBV7-7 | 16 | TGTGCTAGCAGCTCCCAGCGGGGGGCGGTTAAAGAGACCCAGTACTTC | CASSSQRGAVKETQYF
TRBJ1-2 | . | . | TRBV20-1 | 12 | TGCAGTGCTAGCGAAAGGTTTGAGGGCTACACCTTC | CSASERFEGYTF
TRBJ2-7 | few | . | TRBV7-9 | 14 | TGTGCCAGCAGCCCTAAAGTTTCCGCCTACGAGCAGTACTTC | CASSPKVSAYEQYF
TRBJ1-2 | many | TRBD1 | TRBV7-2 | 15 | TGTGCCAGCAGCCCTTGGACAGGGGAGTACTATGGCTACACCTTC | CASSPWTGEYYGYTF
TRBJ2-1 | . | . | TRBV7-9 | 12 | TGTGCCAGCAGCCGGACACCAAATGAGCAGTTCTTC | CASSRTPNEQFF
TRBJ2-2 | . | TRBD1 | TRBV20-1 | 16 | TGCAGTGCTAGAGATTCGGACAGGGGTGTTCCCGGGGAGCTGTTTTTT | CSARDSDRGVPGELFF
TRBJ1-2 | . | TRBD1 | TRBV27 | 15 | TGTGCCAGCAGTTTAATTGGGACAGGGGTCTATGGCTACACCTTC | CASSLIGTGVYGYTF
TRBJ2-7 | . | TRBD2 | TRBV7-9 | 16 | TGTGCCAGCAGCTTAGTGCGGGGGGCCGCCTCCTACGAGCAGTACTTC | CASSLVRGAASYEQYF
TRBJ2-2 | . | TRBD2 | TRBV6-1 | 17 | TGTGCCAGCAGTGATCTAGCGGGGGGGCTGAACACCGGGGAGCTGTTTTTT | CASSDLAGGLNTGELFF
TRBJ1-1 | . | TRBD1 | TRBV7-6 | 17 | TGTGCCAGCAGCTTACCATCCAGGGGACAGTACGGCACTGAAGCTTTCTTT | CASSLPSRGQYGTEAFF
TRBJ2-7 | . | TRBD2 | TRBV5-4 | 14 | TGTGCCAGCAGCTCTTGGGGGGGTTCCTACGAGCAGTACTTC | CASSSWGGSYEQYF
TRBJ2-5 | few | TRBD1 | TRBV11-1 | 15 | TGTGCCAGCAGCTCCGAGGGACAGAAACAAGAGACCCAGTACTTC | CASSSEGQKQETQYF
TRBJ2-7 | . | . | TRBV20-1 | 14 | TGCAGTGCTAGTCCCTGGGGTCCTTCCTACGAGCAGTACTTC | CSASPWGPSYEQYF
TRBJ1-1 | . | . | TRBV29-1 | 12 | TGCAGCACCTCGCGGAGGGACACTGAAGCTTTCTTT | CSTSRRDTEAFF
TRBJ1-1 | . | . | TRBV12-3/TRBV12-4 | 13 | TGTGCCAGCACCCTCCCGGGAGCCTCTGAAGCTTTCTTT | CASTLPGASEAFF
TRBJ1-1 | . | . | TRBV4-3 | 17 | TGCGCCAGCAGCCCAGGAACACCATGGACAGTGAACACTGAAGCTTTCTTT | CASSPGTPWTVNTEAFF
TRBJ2-2 | . | . | TRBV27 | 15 | TGTGCCAGCAGTTTATACCAGGATTCCACCGGGGAGCTGTTTTTT | CASSLYQDSTGELFF
TRBJ1-1 | few | . | TRBV5-5 | 16 | TGTGCCAGCAGCTTGGCGGGGCCCTGGGCGTACACTGAAGCTTTCTTT | CASSLAGPWAYTEAFF
TRBJ2-5 | . | TRBD2 | TRBV7-6 | 16 | TGTGCCAGCAGCTTAGATGCGGGGGGGCCCCAAGAGACCCAGTACTTC | CASSLDAGGPQETQYF
TRBJ2-1 | . | TRBD1 | TRBV19 | 16 | TGTGCCAGTAGTATGTCCCCGGGACAGGGAAACAATGAGCAGTTCTTC | CASSMSPGQGNNEQFF
TRBJ1-1 | few | . | TRBV6-5 | 14 | TGTGCCAGCAGTTACTGGGGTGGTGACACTGAAGCTTTCTTT | CASSYWGGDTEAFF
TRBJ2-5 | few | . | TRBV4-1 | 15 | TGCGCCAGCACTCCCGCCCCCGACAGAGAGGAGACCCAGTACTTC | CASTPAPDREETQYF
TRBJ1-1 | . | . | TRBV4-1 | 13 | TGCGCCAGCAGCCAAGACCCGGACACTGACGCTTTCTTT | CASSQDPDTDAFF
TRBJ2-3 | . | . | TRBV7-7 | 18 | TGTGCTAGCAGCTTCAGCCACACCCGTACCCTTCACACAGATACGCAGTATTTT | CASSFSHTRTLHTDTQYF
TRBJ2-7 | . | . | TRBV7-9 | 13 | TGTGCCAGCAAACGCGTCCCCAGGGACGAGCAGTACTTC | CASKRVPRDEQYF
TRBJ1-5 | . | . | TRBV20-1 | 15 | TGCAGTGCTAGAGATGTGGACAGAACAAGTCAGCCCCAGCATTTT | CSARDVDRTSQPQHF
TRBJ1-6 | few | . | TRBV7-6 | 14 | TGTGCCAGCAGCAGCAGGGTGGATGATTCACCCCTCCACTTT | CASSSRVDDSPLHF
TRBJ2-3 | many | . | TRBV7-2 | 18 | TGTGCCAGCAGCTCAGATAGTGGGGTGCTACCTTCGAGAGATACGCAGTATTTT | CASSSDSGVLPSRDTQYF
TRBJ2-7 | . | TRBD2 | TRBV13 | 21 | TGTGCCAGCAGCTTGGAAAGGACTGGACTAGCGGGGGGCCTCAGCTCCTACGAGCAGTACTTC | CASSLERTGLAGGLSSYEQYF
TRBJ1-1 | . | TRBD1 | TRBV27 | 14 | TGTGCCAGCAGTCGGCGACAGGGATTCACTGAAGCTTTCTTT | CASSRRQGFTEAFF
TRBJ2-1 | many | TRBD2 | TRBV7-2 | 15 | TGTGCCAGCAGCTTCACTAGCGGGGGAGGGGATGAGCAGTTCTTC | CASSFTSGGGDEQFF
TRBJ2-1 | . | . | TRBV5-1 | 16 | TGCGCCAGCAGCATCCTCGGAGGGGCCCCGGAAAATGAGCAGTTCTTC | CASSILGGAPENEQFF
TRBJ2-7 | few | . | TRBV10-1 | 13 | TGCGCCAGCAGTGAAAACTATGACTACGAGCAGTACTTC | CASSENYDYEQYF
TRBJ1-1 | many | . | TRBV7-9 | 15 | TGTGCCAGCAGCGATAGACAGGCGCCGAACACTGAAGCTTTCTTT | CASSDRQAPNTEAFF
TRBJ1-5 | many | TRBD1 | TRBV6-1 | 14 | TGTGCCAGCAATGACAGGGGGCTAGATCAGCCCCAGCATTTT | CASNDRGLDQPQHF
TRBJ1-4 | few | . | TRBV6-1 | 14 | TGTGCCAGCAGTGAGGGTGGATTTCATGAAAAACTGTTTTTT | CASSEGGFHEKLFF
TRBJ2-5 | . | . | TRBV4-2 | 15 | TGTGCCAGCAGCCATCGAGGGGGGGAGCAAGAGACCCAGTACTTC | CASSHRGGEQETQYF
TRBJ2-5 | few | TRBD2 | TRBV6-1 | 15 | TGTGCCAGCAGTGTGGCGGGAGCCCACGGGGAGACCCAGTACTTC | CASSVAGAHGETQYF
TRBJ1-5 | few | TRBD1 | TRBV24-1 | 16 | TGTGCCACCAGTGCCCCACAGGGGATGCGCAATCAGCCCCAGCATTTT | CATSAPQGMRNQPQHF
TRBJ2-1 | many | . | TRBV7-2 | 12 | TGTGCCAGCACCTCGGCCCCGCATGAGCAGTTCTTC | CASTSAPHEQFF
TRBJ1-2 | few | TRBD1 | TRBV7-6 | 20 | TGTGCCAGCAGCCATTTGGGGACCGGGACAGTTAAATTTGGCGGCTATGGCTACACCTTC | CASSHLGTGTVKFGGYGYTF
TRBJ2-7 | few | . | TRBV4-1 | 14 | TGCGCCAGCAGCCAAAACACCGGCTCCTACGAGCAGTACTTC | CASSQNTGSYEQYF
TRBJ2-1 | many | . | TRBV7-9 | 13 | TGTGCCAGCAGCTTATCCGTAGGGCATGAGCAGTTCTTC | CASSLSVGHEQFF
TRBJ2-5 | once | . | TRBV7-4 | 13 | TGTGCCAGCAGCCAGTTTACCCAGGAGACCCAGTACTTC | CASSQFTQETQYF
TRBJ1-5 | . | TRBD1 | TRBV10-3 | 14 | TGTGCCATCAGTGGCGGCAGGGGGGATCAGCCCCAGCATTTT | CAISGGRGDQPQHF
TRBJ1-2 | few | . | TRBV12-3/TRBV12-4 | 13 | TGTGCCAGCAGCCGACAGATTCTCTATGGCTACACCTTC | CASSRQILYGYTF
TRBJ2-5 | . | . | TRBV7-9 | 14 | TGTGCCAGCAGCTTACCCCGAATCCAAGAGACCCAGTACTTC | CASSLPRIQETQYF
TRBJ2-3 | few | TRBD2 | TRBV6-2/TRBV6-3 | 16 | TGTGCCAGCAGCCCCTCCCGGGGGAGGGGTCCAGATACGCAGTATTTT | CASSPSRGRGPDTQYF
TRBJ1-2 | few | . | TRBV28 | 16 | TGTGCCAGCAGTCTCGCGAGGGTTGCGCCTAACTATGGCTACACCTTC | CASSLARVAPNYGYTF